The 11 T cell receptor beta chains listed next were all sequenced from one sample in a study of T-cell reconstitution after alpha-beta-depleted transplantation in children. This sample's TCRbeta library carried unique molecular identifier barcodes. TCRdb processed the PCR reads anew with MiXCR; each CDR3 protein has one entry. The profile covers some 840,000 distinct CDR3 sequences, with under 20% appearing a single time and just under 5% taken by the ten largest. Sequenced here: PBMCs, mostly from graft donor cells, sampled 360 days after TCRalphabeta/CD19-depleted stem cell transplant. The source is a male patient younger than 18 who had a stem cell transplant for acute lymphoblastic leukemia, so the T cells may come from the graft donor.

The chain recombines TRBV6-5 with TRBJ2-7; 8 bases match TRBD2. The V gene's germline CDR1 is MNHEY and CDR2 SVGAGI. With 3 bases clipped from V and 6 bases from J, the junction kept 7 bases outside the gene matches. The CDR3 is made up of 14 amino acids. This CDR3 reads CASSYRLAGFEQYF. The CDR3 DNA follows: TGTGCCAGCAGTTATCGGCTAGCGGGTTTCGAGCAGTACTTC.

This clonotype occurred many times. The chain employs TRBV20-1 and TRBJ2-1; 7 bases agree with TRBD2. The trim removed 0 bases at V and 0 bases at J, leaving 11 bases unmatched. This CDR3 comprises 18 residues. Germline assignment: CDR1 DFQATT and CDR2 SNEGSKA (reference sequence). The chain's CDR3 is CSARDLKRDISSYNEQFF. The CDR3 coding sequence is TGCAGTGCTAGAGATCTGAAGCGGGATATATCCTCCTACAATGAGCAGTTCTTC.

This chain joins TRBV20-1 and TRBJ1-1; D call uncertain. V lost 0 bases and J lost 1, with 9 bases in between. The germline gives CDR1 DFQATT, CDR2 SNEGSKA (reference sequence). This CDR3 is 14 amino acids long. Here the CDR3 reads CSARDFVRNTEAFF. The CDR3 bases are TGCAGTGCTAGAGATTTCGTGAGGAACACTGAAGCTTTCTTT.

The V call is TRBV27, the J call TRBJ2-5; D is perhaps TRBD1 or TRBD2 (6 bases each). This CDR3 contains 13 residues. Germline CDR1 and CDR2: MNHEY and SMNVEV (reference sequence). The ends were cut back, 7 bases at V and 4 bases at J, with 13 bases in the middle. This CDR3 reads CASKTGGRETQYF. The CDR3 DNA reads TGTGCCAGCAAAACTGGGGGGCGAGAGACCCAGTACTTC.

This sequence joins TRBV7-9 and TRBJ2-3; D ambiguous. In germline, CDR1 is SEHNR, CDR2 FQNEAQ (reference sequence). Trimming stripped 5 bases from V and 6 bases from J, with 15 bases between. This CDR3 is 14 amino acids long. The CDR3 is CASSPTNEPDTQYF. The CDR3 DNA is TGTGCCAGCAGCCCTACTAACGAGCCGGATACGCAGTATTTT.

This clonotype appeared a few times. The chain employs TRBV3-1 and TRBJ2-5, with D possibly being TRBD1 or TRBD2 (5 bases each). The CDR3 loop spans 15 amino acids. V lost 0 bases and J lost 1, with 9 bases in between. Germline values: CDR1 LGHDT, CDR2 YNNKEL (reference sequence). CDR3 coding DNA: TGTGCCAGCAGCCAAGAGGGGACCATCCAAGAGACCCAGTACTTC. Protein product: CASSQEGTIQETQYF.

The chain links TRBV11-2 to TRBJ2-7; D gene ambiguous. This CDR3 comprises 13 residues. In germline, CDR1 is SGHAT, CDR2 FQNNGV. V was cut by 0 bases and J by 2 bases, with 5 bases left in between. CDR3 sequence reads: CASSLDNTYEQYF. The CDR3 coding sequence is TGTGCCAGCAGCTTAGACAATACCTACGAGCAGTACTTC.

This clonotype has only a few counts. Written as DNA, the CDR3 is TGCGCCAGCAGCTTGGCTAGTCTAGGAACCTACGAGCAGTACTTC. Translation: CASSLASLGTYEQYF. This sequence joins TRBV5-1 and TRBJ2-7; no clear D. This CDR3 has 15 amino acids. Germline assignment: CDR1 SGHRS and CDR2 YFSETQ. With 0 bases removed from V and 2 bases from J, the gap between germline ends came to 12 bases.

This clonotype was observed a few times. The V call is TRBV5-6, the J call TRBJ1-2; D not certain. The CDR3 runs to 16 residues. Trimming left V 3 bases short and J 0 bases short, with 15 bases between. Germline V CDR1 and CDR2: SGHDT, YYEEEE. The CDR3 DNA is TGTGCCAGCAGCTCACCCTGGTCAGCAGCTAACTATGGCTACACCTTC. Its protein product is CASSSPWSAANYGYTF.

The sample holds a few counts of this clonotype. This chain links TRBV5-1 with TRBJ2-5; no definite D call. V was trimmed by 0 bases and J by 5 bases, leaving 14 bases between them. CDR1 is SGHRS and CDR2 is YFSETQ in the germline V gene. There are 15 residues in the CDR3. The CDR3 here is CASSLGLAFGETQYF. CDR3 nucleotides: TGCGCCAGCAGCTTGGGGCTCGCGTTCGGGGAGACCCAGTACTTC. Full variable domain (outside the CDR3, taken from reference TRBV5-1 and TRBJ2-5): KAGVTQTPRYLIKTRGQQVTLSCSPISGHRSVSWYQQTPGQGLQFLFEYFSETQRNKGNFPGRFSGRQFSNSRSEMNVSTLELGDSALYLCASSLGLAFGETQYFGPGTRLLVL.

This sequence joins TRBV6-1 and TRBJ1-2; TRBD1 agrees at 7 bases. This CDR3 comprises 16 residues. Per the germline V gene, CDR1 is MNHNS and CDR2 is SASEGT. The V segment lost 8 bases and the J segment 4 bases; nucleotides outside the gene matches: 16. As DNA, the CDR3 is TGTGCCAGCGCCCCAGAGAGGCGAGGGGGCAGCTATGGCTACACCTTC. This gives the protein CASAPERRGGSYGYTF.